This TCR beta chain was documented in a study of blood T cell repertoires in COVID-19. Study at large: Acute and convalescent COVID-19 samples came from the United States, Italy and Spain.

Authors' data handling: Amplification from reference gene primers served as the basis for estimated nucleated cell counts. Assay used: immunoSEQ multiplex PCR; TCRdb lists only in-frame clones, some missing. Clone size and the V and J calls come from that table; the DNA yielded D and trimming. The table shows approximately 380,000 clones, with 88% occurring only once. CDR1 is LNHDA, CDR2 SQIVND, per germline (reference sequence). CDR3 length equals 12 residues. After removal of 11 bases from V and 5 bases from J, the junction contained 8 bases not matched to a gene. Those who participated ranged in age from about 18 to 89 years and resided in approximately 23 US areas. Researchers sorted participants into cohorts using their self-reported clinical history.

The TCR originated in a woman aged 18 to 35 who had recovered from COVID-19. The J gene is TRBJ1-1, the V gene TRBV19, with TRBD1 matching 7 bases. Source material: PBMCs or T cells enriched from blood (not recorded which). CDR3 region: CAVTGMGTEAFF. CDR3 nucleotide sequence: TGTGCCGTGACAGGGATGGGGACTGAAGCTTTCTTT.